The 9 T cell receptor beta chains below all came from one sample that was sequenced in a study of blood T cell repertoires in COVID-19 (dated by TCRdb to about 2020). Preparation of the library involved the immunoSEQ multiplex PCR assay. Imported from immuneACCESS, the table was reduced by TCRdb to in-frame sequences with V and J called. These copies leave out some clones; in studies compared against another copy, an unresolved V gene accounts for under half, and the cause of the remainder is not known. For this sample there are roughly 200,000 clones; roughly 90% appear just once. The ten top clones hold around 2.7% of the sample. The sample was PBMCs or T cells enriched from blood (not recorded which). The source is a woman aged 30 to 39 who had recovered from COVID-19.

This clone has a single count. This chain uses TRBV7-2 with TRBJ1-2; D remains unclear. Looked up from germline, CDR1 is SGHTA and CDR2 is FQGNSA. Between the trimmed V and J ends, which lost 0 bases and 8 bases, there was a span of 7 bases. The CDR3 loop spans 12 amino acids. Here the CDR3 DNA reads TGTGCCAGCAGCTTAGCAGGGAGCGGCTACACCTTC. Protein sequence: CASSLAGSGYTF.

J is TRBJ1-5 and V is TRBV6-6; 7 nucleotides line up with TRBD1. The ends lost 2 bases at V and 5 bases at J; junction bases unmatched: 6. Looked up from germline, CDR1 is MNHNY and CDR2 is SVGAGI (reference sequence). The CDR3 has 15 residues. The CDR3 region is CASSYPQGDHQPQHF. The CDR3 DNA is TGTGCCAGCAGTTACCCTCAGGGGGATCATCAGCCCCAGCATTTT.

Note on this clone: One end of the junction fails to match germline, which may point to a read error. The chain recombines TRBV27 with TRBJ2-7, with TRBD2 matching 9 bases. There are 14 residues in the CDR3. The germline V gene encodes CDR1 MNHEY and CDR2 SMNVEV (reference sequence). In DNA, the CDR3 is TGTGCCTGCAGGTCGGCGGGGGGGAACTACGAGCAGTACTTC. Its protein is CACRSAGGNYEQYF.

The chain employs TRBV4-1 and TRBJ2-5; 7 nucleotides align to TRBD2. Germline V gene sequence: CDR1 MGHRA, CDR2 YSYEKL. V shed 0 bases and J 2 bases; nucleotides not matched to a gene: 9. The length of the CDR3 is 17 residues. The CDR3 DNA is TGCGCCAGCAGCCAAGATAATGGGGGGGGAATGCAAGAGACCCAGTACTTC. Protein sequence: CASSQDNGGGMQETQYF.

The rearrangement joins TRBV5-1 to TRBJ1-4; D is uncertain. This CDR3 is built from 16 residues. Germline V gene lookup returns CDR1 SGHRS and CDR2 YFSETQ. Trimming pared 0 bases from V and 8 bases from J, leaving 17 bases between. The CDR3 DNA is TGCGCCAGCAGCTTGGGGGGAATAATGAGAGGGGAAAAACTGTTTTTT. Translated: CASSLGGIMRGEKLFF.

This clone was detected a few times. The DNA for the CDR3 is TGCGCCAGCAGCCAAGATCTGGATACGCAGTATTTT. Amino acids: CASSQDLDTQYF. V is TRBV4-3 and J is TRBJ2-3; D gene unclear. The CDR3 has 12 residues. Trimming took 0 bases from V and 6 from J, leaving 4 bases between them. In germline, CDR1 is LGHNA, CDR2 YSLEER.

The rearrangement uses TRBV4-3 and TRBJ2-2, with D possibly matching TRBD2 (6 bases). CDR3 length: 14 residues. Germline CDR1 and CDR2: LGHNA and YSLEER. Trimming cost V 1 base and J 6 bases, with 9 bases left between them. DNA of the CDR3: TGCGCCAGCAGCCAAGGTGGGGAGGCCGGGGAGCTGTTTTTT. It encodes CASSQGGEAGELFF.

This clone was picked up one time. The CDR3 sequence is CASRLERQGVYNEQFF. In nucleotides, the CDR3 is TGTGCAAGTCGCTTAGAGCGACAGGGGGTCTACAATGAGCAGTTCTTC. The chain recombines TRBV12-2 with TRBJ2-1; the DNA was not used to check the table's D call, TRBD1. TRBV12-2 is listed as a pseudogene. The CDR3 contains 16 residues.

The CDR3 loop reads CASSLGTGGSAGNTIYF. The DNA for the CDR3 is TGCGCCAGCAGCTTGGGTACAGGGGGGTCGGCTGGAAACACCATATATTTT. V is TRBV5-1 and J is TRBJ1-3, with TRBD1 matching over 8 bases. Germline V CDR1 and CDR2: SGHRS, YFSETQ. V shed 0 bases, J shed 2 bases, and the junction held 7 bases outside the gene matches. The CDR3 loop spans 17 amino acids. The complete variable domain, with remaining parts taken from reference TRBV5-1 and TRBJ1-3, reads KAGVTQTPRYLIKTRGQQVTLSCSPISGHRSVSWYQQTPGQGLQFLFEYFSETQRNKGNFPGRFSGRQFSNSRSEMNVSTLELGDSALYLCASSLGTGGSAGNTIYFGEGSWLTVV.